These T cell receptor beta chains were read from a single sample in a study of blood T cell repertoires in COVID-19. Data came from immunoSEQ multiplex PCR; TCRdb stores just in-frame clones and leaves some out. The sample lists 110,000 to 150,000 clones; more than 70% were seen once. The specimen was peripheral blood. These TCRs come from a woman aged 50 to 65 with acute or convalescent COVID-19. The CDR3 runs from the conserved cysteine through the conserved F or W. The order of the fields is J gene, clone size, D gene, V gene, CDR3 protein, CDR3 DNA. A D gene is named only where the DNA matches it firmly. Clone size, where shown, is once, few, many, or a class for clones that have expanded.

>TRBJ2-3|.|.|TRBV9
CASSVGGLASTDTQYF
TGTGCCAGCAGCGTAGGTGGGCTAGCGAGCACAGATACGCAGTATTTT
>TRBJ1-5|.|.|TRBV7-2
CASSLSERKPQHF
TGTGCCAGCAGCTTATCGGAGAGGAAGCCCCAGCATTTT
>TRBJ2-1|few|TRBD2|TRBV2
CASSEKSGGVSYNEQFF
TGTGCCAGCAGTGAGAAGAGCGGGGGGGTCTCCTACAATGAGCAGTTCTTC
>TRBJ1-4|.|.|TRBV7-2
CASSLLGGGTNEKLFF
TGTGCCAGCAGCTTATTGGGAGGGGGAACTAATGAAAAACTGTTTTTT
>TRBJ1-1|.|.|TRBV2
CASTPGGAPNTEAFF
TGTGCCAGCACCCCCGGTGGGGCGCCGAACACTGAAGCTTTCTTT
>TRBJ1-2|.|.|TRBV6-5
CASRVGGYGYTF
TGTGCCAGCAGGGTCGGGGGGTATGGCTACACCTTC
>TRBJ2-2|.|TRBD2|TRBV3-1/TRBV3-2
CASSQEGWLAGVTGELFF
TGTGCCAGCAGCCAAGAGGGGTGGCTAGCGGGGGTTACCGGGGAGCTGTTTTTT
>TRBJ1-2|few|.|TRBV6-6
CASSPPQGREGYTF
TGTGCCAGCAGTCCCCCTCAGGGAAGGGAAGGCTACACCTTC
>TRBJ1-5|.|TRBD1|TRBV19
CASIPTTGGSYSNQPQHF
TGTGCCAGTATCCCTACGACAGGGGGGAGCTATAGCAATCAGCCCCAGCATTTT
>TRBJ1-3|many|.|TRBV14
CASGPGLRSGNTIYF
TGTGCCAGCGGACCGGGACTTCGCTCTGGAAACACCATATATTTT
>TRBJ2-1|.|TRBD2|TRBV27
CASSLSQGGGPNNEQFF
TGTGCCAGCAGTTTATCGCAGGGCGGGGGGCCGAACAATGAGCAGTTCTTC
>TRBJ2-3|few|TRBD1|TRBV2
CASSADRGVGTDTQYF
TGTGCCAGCAGTGCGGACAGGGGCGTGGGCACAGATACGCAGTATTTT
>TRBJ2-1|few|TRBD2|TRBV11-3
CASSLDSGGYNEQFF
TGTGCCAGCAGCTTAGATTCGGGGGGGTACAATGAGCAGTTCTTC
>TRBJ1-1|.|TRBD1|TRBV12-3/TRBV12-4
CASSEQGRTEAFF
TGTGCCAGCAGCGAACAGGGGCGGACTGAAGCTTTCTTT
>TRBJ1-2|.|.|TRBV20-1
CSAWDKYGYTF
TGCAGTGCTTGGGACAAGTATGGCTACACCTTC
>TRBJ2-1|once|.|TRBV6-6
CASSLLDEQFF
TGTGCCAGCAGCCTTTTAGATGAGCAGTTCTTC
>TRBJ1-2|.|TRBD1|TRBV18
CASFDRGGPGSGYTF
TGTGCCAGCTTTGACAGGGGGGGTCCCGGCAGTGGCTACACCTTC
>TRBJ2-4|.|.|TRBV29-1
CSGRTVTFKNIQYF
TGCAGCGGCAGGACAGTGACATTCAAAAACATTCAGTACTTC
>TRBJ1-6|.|TRBD1|TRBV7-8
CASSLVGQEYSPLHF
TGTGCCAGCAGCTTAGTGGGACAGGAGTATTCACCCCTCCACTTT
>TRBJ2-2|.|TRBD2|TRBV30
CAWSVWLAGGNTGELFF
TGTGCCTGGAGTGTTTGGCTAGCGGGGGGGAACACCGGGGAGCTGTTTTTT
>TRBJ1-6|.|TRBD1|TRBV13
CASSPPGQGATPLHF
TGTGCCAGCAGCCCGCCTGGACAGGGAGCGACACCCCTCCACTTT
>TRBJ2-3|.|TRBD2|TRBV18
CASSTTSGGATDTQYF
TGTGCCAGCTCTACGACTAGCGGGGGGGCGACAGATACGCAGTATTTT
>TRBJ1-1|.|TRBD1|TRBV9
CASSVGLEDRAFGTEAFF
TGTGCCAGCAGCGTAGGCTTAGAGGACAGGGCTTTTGGCACTGAAGCTTTCTTT
>TRBJ1-1|.|.|TRBV7-6
CASRRLSDTEAFF
TGTGCCAGCAGACGACTGTCTGACACTGAAGCTTTCTTT